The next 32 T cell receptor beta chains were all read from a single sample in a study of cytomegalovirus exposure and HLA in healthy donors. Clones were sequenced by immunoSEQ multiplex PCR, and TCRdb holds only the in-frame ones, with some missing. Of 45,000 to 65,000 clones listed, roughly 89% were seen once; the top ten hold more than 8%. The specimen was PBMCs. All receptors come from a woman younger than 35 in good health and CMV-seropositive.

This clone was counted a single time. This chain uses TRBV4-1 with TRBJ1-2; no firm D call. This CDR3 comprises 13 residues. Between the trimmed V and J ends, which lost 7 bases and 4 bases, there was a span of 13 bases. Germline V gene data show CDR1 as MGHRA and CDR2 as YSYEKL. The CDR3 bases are TGCGCCAGCAAGATGGTCGGGGTCTATGGCTACACCTTC. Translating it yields CASKMVGVYGYTF.

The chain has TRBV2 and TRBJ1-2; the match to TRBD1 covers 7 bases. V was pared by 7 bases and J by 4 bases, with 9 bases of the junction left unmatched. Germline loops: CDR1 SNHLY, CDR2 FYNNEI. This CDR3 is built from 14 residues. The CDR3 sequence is CASKRQSGGYGYTF. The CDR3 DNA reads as TGTGCCAGCAAACGTCAGTCAGGGGGCTATGGCTACACCTTC.

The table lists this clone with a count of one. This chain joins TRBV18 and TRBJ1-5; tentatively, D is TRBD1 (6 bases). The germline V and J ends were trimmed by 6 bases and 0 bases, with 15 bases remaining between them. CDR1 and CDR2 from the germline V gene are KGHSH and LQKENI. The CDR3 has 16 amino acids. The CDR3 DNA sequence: TGTGCCAGCTCCCCTCTTGCGGGGGCTAGCAATCAGCCCCAGCATTTT. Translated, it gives CASSPLAGASNQPQHF.

The CDR3 loop reads CAISEGGTGELFF. DNA for the CDR3: TGTGCCATCAGTGAGGGCGGCACCGGGGAGCTGTTTTTT. The chain joins TRBV10-3 to TRBJ2-2; D gene ambiguous. Germline V lookup: CDR1 ENHRY, CDR2 SYGVKD. V was clipped by 2 bases and J by 4 bases, with 5 bases between them. The CDR3 loop spans 13 amino acids.

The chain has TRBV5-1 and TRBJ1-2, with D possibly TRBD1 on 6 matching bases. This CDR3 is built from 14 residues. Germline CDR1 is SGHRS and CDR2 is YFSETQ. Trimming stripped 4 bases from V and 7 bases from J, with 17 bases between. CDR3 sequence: CASSPLGQRLGYTF. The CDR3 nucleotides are TGCGCCAGCAGCCCATTGGGACAAAGGCTTGGCTACACCTTC.

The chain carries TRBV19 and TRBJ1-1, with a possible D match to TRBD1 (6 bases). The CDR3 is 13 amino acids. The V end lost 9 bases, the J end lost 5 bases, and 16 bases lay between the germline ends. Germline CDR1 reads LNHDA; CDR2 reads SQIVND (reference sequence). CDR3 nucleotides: TGTGCCAGCCTAACAGGGCTGGGGACTGAAGCTTTCTTT. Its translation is CASLTGLGTEAFF. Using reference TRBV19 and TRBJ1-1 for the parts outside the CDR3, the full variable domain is DGGITQSPKYLFRKEGQNVTLSCEQNLNHDAMYWYRQDPGQGLRLIYYSQIVNDFQKGDIAEGYSVSREKKESFPLTVTSAQKNPTAFYLCASLTGLGTEAFFGQGTRLTVV.

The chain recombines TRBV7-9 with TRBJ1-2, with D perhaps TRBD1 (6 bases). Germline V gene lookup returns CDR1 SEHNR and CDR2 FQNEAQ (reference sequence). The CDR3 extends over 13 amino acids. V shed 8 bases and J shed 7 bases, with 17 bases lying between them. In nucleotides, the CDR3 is TGTGCCAGCGGGACGGCAGGGGCGATTGGCTACACCTTC. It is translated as CASGTAGAIGYTF.

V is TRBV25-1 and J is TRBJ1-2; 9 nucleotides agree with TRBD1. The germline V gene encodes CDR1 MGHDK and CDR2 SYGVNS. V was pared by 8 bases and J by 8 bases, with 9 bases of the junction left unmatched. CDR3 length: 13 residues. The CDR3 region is CASQDRGSGGYTF. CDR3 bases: TGTGCCAGCCAGGACAGGGGTAGTGGGGGCTACACCTTC.

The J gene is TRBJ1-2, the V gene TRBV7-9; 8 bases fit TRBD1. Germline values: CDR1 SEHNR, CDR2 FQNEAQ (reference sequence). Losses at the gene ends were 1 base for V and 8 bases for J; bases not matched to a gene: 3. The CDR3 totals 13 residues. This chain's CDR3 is CASSLVGDRGYTF. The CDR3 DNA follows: TGTGCCAGCAGCTTAGTAGGGGACAGGGGCTACACCTTC.

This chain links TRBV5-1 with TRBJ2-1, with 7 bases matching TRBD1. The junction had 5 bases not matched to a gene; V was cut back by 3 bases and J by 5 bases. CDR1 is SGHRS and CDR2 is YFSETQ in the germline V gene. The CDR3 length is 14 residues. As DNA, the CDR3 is TGCGCCAGCAGCTATTACAGGGGTCACAATGAGCAGTTCTTC. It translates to CASSYYRGHNEQFF.

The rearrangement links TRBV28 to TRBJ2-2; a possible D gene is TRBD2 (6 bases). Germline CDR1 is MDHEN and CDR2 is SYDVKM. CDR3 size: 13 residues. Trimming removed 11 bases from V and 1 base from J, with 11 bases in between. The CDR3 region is CAGRIGNTGELFF. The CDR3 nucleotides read TGTGCCGGGAGGATAGGGAACACCGGGGAGCTGTTTTTT. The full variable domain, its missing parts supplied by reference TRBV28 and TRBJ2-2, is DVKVTQSSRYLVKRTGEKVFLECVQDMDHENMFWYRQDPGLGLRLIYFSYDVKMKEKGDIPEGYSVSREKKERFSLILESASTNQTSMYLCAGRIGNTGELFFGEGSRLTVL.

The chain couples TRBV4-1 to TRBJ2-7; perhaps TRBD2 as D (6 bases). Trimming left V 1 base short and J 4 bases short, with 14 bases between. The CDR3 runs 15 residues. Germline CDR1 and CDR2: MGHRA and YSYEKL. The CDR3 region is CASSQAVGGVYEQYF. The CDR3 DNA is TGCGCCAGCAGCCAAGCGGTAGGCGGGGTGTACGAGCAGTACTTC.

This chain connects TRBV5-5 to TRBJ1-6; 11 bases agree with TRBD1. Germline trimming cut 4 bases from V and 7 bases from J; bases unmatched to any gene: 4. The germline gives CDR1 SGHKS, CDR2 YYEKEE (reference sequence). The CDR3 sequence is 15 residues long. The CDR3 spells CASSPGQGVNSPLHF. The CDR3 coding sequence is TGTGCCAGCAGCCCGGGACAGGGGGTAAATTCACCCCTCCACTTT.

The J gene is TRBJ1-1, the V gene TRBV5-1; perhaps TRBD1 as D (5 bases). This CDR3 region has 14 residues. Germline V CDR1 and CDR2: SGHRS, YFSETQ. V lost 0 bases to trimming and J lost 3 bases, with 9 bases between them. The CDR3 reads CASSLGQTYTEAFF. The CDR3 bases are TGCGCCAGCAGCTTGGGACAGACTTACACTGAAGCTTTCTTT.

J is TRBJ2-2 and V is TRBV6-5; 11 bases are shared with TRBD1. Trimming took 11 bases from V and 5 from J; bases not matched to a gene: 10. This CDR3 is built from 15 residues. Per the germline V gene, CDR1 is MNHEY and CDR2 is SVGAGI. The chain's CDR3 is CAGEDRGLGTGELFF. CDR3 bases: TGTGCCGGAGAGGACAGGGGGCTTGGAACCGGGGAGCTGTTTTTT.

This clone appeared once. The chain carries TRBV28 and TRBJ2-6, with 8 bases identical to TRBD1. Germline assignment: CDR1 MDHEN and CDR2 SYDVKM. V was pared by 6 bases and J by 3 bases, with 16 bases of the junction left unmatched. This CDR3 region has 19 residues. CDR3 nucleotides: TGTGCCAGCAGCCGTCTCAGACGGACAGGGATATATGGGGCCAACGTCCTGACTTTC. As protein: CASSRLRRTGIYGANVLTF.

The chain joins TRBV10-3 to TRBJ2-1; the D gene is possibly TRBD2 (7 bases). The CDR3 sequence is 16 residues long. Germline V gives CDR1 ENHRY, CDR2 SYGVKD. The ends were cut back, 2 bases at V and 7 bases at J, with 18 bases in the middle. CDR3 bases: TGTGCCATCAGTGAGGGGGGGGCCGCGATCGCTAATGAGCAGTTCTTC. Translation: CAISEGGAAIANEQFF.

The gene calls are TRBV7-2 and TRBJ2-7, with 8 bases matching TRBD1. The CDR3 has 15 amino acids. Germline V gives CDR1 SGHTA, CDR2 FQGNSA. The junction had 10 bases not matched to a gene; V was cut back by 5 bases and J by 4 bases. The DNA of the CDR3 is TGTGCCAGCAGCAGTAGGTCAGGGGGCGAGTACGAGCAGTACTTC. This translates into CASSSRSGGEYEQYF.

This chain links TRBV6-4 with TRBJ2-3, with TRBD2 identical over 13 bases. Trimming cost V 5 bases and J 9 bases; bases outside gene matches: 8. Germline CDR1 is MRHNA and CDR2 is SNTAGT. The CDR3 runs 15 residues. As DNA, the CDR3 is TGTGCCAGCAGTCCGACTAGCGGGGGGCACGGGACGCAGTATTTT. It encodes CASSPTSGGHGTQYF.

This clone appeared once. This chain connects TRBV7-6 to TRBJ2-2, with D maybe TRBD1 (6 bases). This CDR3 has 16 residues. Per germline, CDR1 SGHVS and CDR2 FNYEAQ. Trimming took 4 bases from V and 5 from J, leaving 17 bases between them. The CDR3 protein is CASSSPVTGLTGELFF. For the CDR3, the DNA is TGTGCCAGCAGCTCTCCCGTCACAGGGCTAACCGGGGAGCTGTTTTTT.

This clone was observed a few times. DNA for the CDR3: TGTGCCAGCAGCCCGGGACAGGGCTGGACGAACTACGAGCAGTACTTC. Encoded protein: CASSPGQGWTNYEQYF. The chain recombines TRBV14 with TRBJ2-7; TRBD1 matches 9 bases. The CDR3 consists of 16 residues. Germline lookup yields CDR1 SGHDN and CDR2 FVKESK. The junction had 10 bases not matched to a gene; V was cut back by 4 bases and J by 3 bases.

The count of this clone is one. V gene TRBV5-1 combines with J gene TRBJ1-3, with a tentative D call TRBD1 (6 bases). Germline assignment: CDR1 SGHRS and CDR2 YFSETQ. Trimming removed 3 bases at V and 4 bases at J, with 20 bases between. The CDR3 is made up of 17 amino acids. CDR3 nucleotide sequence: TGCGCCAGCAGCTCTGGACAGAACCATCCTCCAGGAAACACCATATATTTT. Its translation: CASSSGQNHPPGNTIYF.

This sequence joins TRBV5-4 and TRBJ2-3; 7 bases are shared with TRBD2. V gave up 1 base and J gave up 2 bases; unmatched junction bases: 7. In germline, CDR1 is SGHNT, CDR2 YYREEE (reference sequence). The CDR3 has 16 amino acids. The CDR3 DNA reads TGTGCCAGCAGCTTGCCCTCCGCGGGGGACACAGATACGCAGTATTTT. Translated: CASSLPSAGDTDTQYF.

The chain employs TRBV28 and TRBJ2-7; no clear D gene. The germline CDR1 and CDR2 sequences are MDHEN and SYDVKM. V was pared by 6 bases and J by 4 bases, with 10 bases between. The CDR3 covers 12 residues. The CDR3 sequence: CASRTRWYEQYF. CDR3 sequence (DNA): TGTGCCAGCAGAACTCGCTGGTACGAGCAGTACTTC.

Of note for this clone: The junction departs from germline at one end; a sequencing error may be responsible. CDR3 in DNA: TGTGCTAGCAGCTTAATGGACCGGGACAGAAAGTTCTTC. This translates into CASSLMDRDRKFF. This chain links TRBV7-7 with TRBJ2-1, with 7 bases fitting TRBD1. The CDR3 has 13 residues. The V gene's germline CDR1 is SSHAT and CDR2 FNYEAQ (reference sequence).

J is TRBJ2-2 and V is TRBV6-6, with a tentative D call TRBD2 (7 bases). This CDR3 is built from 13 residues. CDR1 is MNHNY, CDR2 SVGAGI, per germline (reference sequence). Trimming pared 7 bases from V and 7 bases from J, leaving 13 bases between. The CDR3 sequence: CASIGGAVGELFF. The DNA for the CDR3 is TGTGCCAGCATAGGGGGGGCGGTCGGGGAGCTGTTTTTT.

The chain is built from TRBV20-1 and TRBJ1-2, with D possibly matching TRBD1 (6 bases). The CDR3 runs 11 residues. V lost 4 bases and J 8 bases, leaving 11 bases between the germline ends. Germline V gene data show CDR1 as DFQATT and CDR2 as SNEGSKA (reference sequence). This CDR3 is CSAMKQGGYTF. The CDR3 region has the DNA TGCAGTGCTATGAAACAGGGAGGCTACACCTTC.

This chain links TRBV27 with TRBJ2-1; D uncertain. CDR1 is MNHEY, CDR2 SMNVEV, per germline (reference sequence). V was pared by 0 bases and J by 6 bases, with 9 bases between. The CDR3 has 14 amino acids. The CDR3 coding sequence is TGTGCCAGCAGTTTATCGCAGGAACTCAATGAGCAGTTCTTC. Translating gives CASSLSQELNEQFF.

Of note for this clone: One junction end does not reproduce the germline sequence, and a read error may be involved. CDR3 nucleotide sequence: TGCAGTGCCGATCTTGACAGGGGCGCGTTC. Amino acids: CSADLDRGAF. The chain employs TRBV20-1 and TRBJ1-2, with 8 bases matching TRBD1. CDR3 length equals 10 residues. Germline lookup yields CDR1 DFQATT and CDR2 SNEGSKA (reference sequence).

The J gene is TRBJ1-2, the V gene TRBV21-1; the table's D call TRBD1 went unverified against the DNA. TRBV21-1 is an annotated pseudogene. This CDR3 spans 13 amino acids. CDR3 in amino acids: CASSRDRDDGYTF. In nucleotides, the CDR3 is TGTGCCAGCAGCAGAGACAGGGATGATGGCTACACCTTC.

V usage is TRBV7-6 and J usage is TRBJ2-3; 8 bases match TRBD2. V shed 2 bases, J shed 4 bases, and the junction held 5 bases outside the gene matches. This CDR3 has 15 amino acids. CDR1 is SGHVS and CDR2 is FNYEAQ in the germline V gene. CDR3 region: CASSLSGGRADTQYF. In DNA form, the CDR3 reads TGTGCCAGCAGCTTAAGCGGGGGAAGGGCAGATACGCAGTATTTT.

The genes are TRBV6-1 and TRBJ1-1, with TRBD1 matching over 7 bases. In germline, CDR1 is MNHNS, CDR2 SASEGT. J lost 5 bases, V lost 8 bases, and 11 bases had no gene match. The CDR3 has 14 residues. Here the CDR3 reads CASCEDRRRTEAFF. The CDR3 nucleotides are TGTGCCAGCTGCGAGGACAGGAGGAGGACTGAAGCTTTCTTT.